In this sample, the clone carrying this TCR beta chain turned up many times. Its antigen is not identified. These data belong to a study of blood T cells in healthy people across ages. Study-level findings and limits: Researchers deemed the diversity estimates from one million T cells underestimates. In older individuals, TCR beta diversity per million T cells was lower, falling roughly linearly with age. Higher naive T cell percentage went strongly together with higher TCR beta diversity.

PCR was performed a second time for roughly 6 to 12 cycles using a sample-barcoded 5' primer and a J-beta primer mix. A template-switch adaptor containing 12 random nucleotides labeled each cDNA molecule. From the 5' RACE reads, TCRdb called clonotypes with MiXCR, one entry per CDR3 protein. The sample has about 670,000 distinct CDR3 sequences; over 40% are singletons. The CDR3 has 14 residues. The ends were cut back, 4 bases at V and 7 bases at J, with 11 bases in the middle. The receptor comes from a woman older than 75 in good health. Source material: blood. This rearrangement joins TRBV12-3 or TRBV12-4 to TRBJ1-6; D not certain. The CDR3 spells CASSWSGVNSPLHF. Written as DNA, the CDR3 is TGTGCCAGCAGTTGGAGTGGGGTGAATTCACCCCTCCACTTT.